This TCR beta chain was retrieved from a study of blood T cell repertoires in COVID-19. Overall study: In each case, the material was cDNA or gDNA derived from T cells, B-cell-depleted T cells, or PBMCs.

Authors' analysis steps: For nucleated cells, counts were estimated from reference gene primer amplification. Sequenced by immunoSEQ multiplex PCR; TCRdb stores in-frame clones only, minus some. From that table come the V and J calls and clone size; the DNA was used to work out D and trimming. This sample carries fewer than 350,000 clones, less than 85% of them seen once, and the ten largest clones take around 2.3%. This CDR3 has 13 residues. Trimming cost V 2 bases and J 7 bases, with 9 bases left between them. Before being deemed recovered, Cohort 3 donors had two negative PCRs, clearance, or symptom resolution.

The chain recombines TRBV12-3 or TRBV12-4 with TRBJ2-1; weak D call: TRBD1 (5 bases). This TCR was recovered from a woman between 45 and 60 years old who had recovered from COVID-19. Sample: PBMCs or T cells enriched from blood (not recorded which). CDR3 coding DNA: TGTGCCAGCAGTTTAACAGGTGGGAATGAGCAGTTCTTC. Its protein is CASSLTGGNEQFF.